One and the same sample provided the 5 T cell receptor beta chains below, sequenced in a study of T-cell memory formation after mild COVID-19. TCRdb re-analysed the 5' RACE reads in MiXCR, keeping a single row per CDR3 protein. Of 300,000 to 400,000 distinct CDR3 sequences in the sample, around 15% were seen once. The specimen was PBMCs or a T cell subset sorted from them (not recorded which). Receptor source: a man aged 18 to 29 who had mild COVID-19 (a few samples of this study predate the infection). Cell type and time point are not known.

CDR3 amino acids: CACQKRNPETQYF. CDR3 DNA sequence: TGTGCTTGCCAAAAGAGGAACCCAGAGACCCAGTACTTC. The chain has TRBV30 and TRBJ2-5; D is unclear. The CDR3 has 13 residues. CDR1 and CDR2 (germline): GTSNPN, SVGIG (reference sequence).

This clonotype was detected many times. This rearrangement joins TRBV7-3 to TRBJ2-1; the D gene is possibly TRBD2 (6 bases). CDR3 length: 19 residues. The germline CDR1 and CDR2 sequences are SGHTA and FQGTGA. V lost 1 base and J 0 bases, leaving 19 bases between the germline ends. The CDR3 sequence is CASSLMGGAGLSSYNEQFF. The DNA of the CDR3 is TGTGCCAGCAGCTTAATGGGTGGAGCGGGCCTTAGCTCCTACAATGAGCAGTTCTTC.

This chain joins TRBV5-4 and TRBJ2-7; perhaps D is TRBD1 or TRBD2 (5 bases each). Germline CDR1 reads SGHNT; CDR2 reads YYREEE (reference sequence). V was cut by 0 bases and J by 4 bases, with 11 bases left in between. The CDR3 is 14 amino acids. This chain's CDR3 is CASSLGRGGYEQYF. The CDR3 DNA follows: TGTGCCAGCAGCTTGGGTCGGGGCGGATACGAGCAGTACTTC.

This sequence joins TRBV6-5 and TRBJ2-7; 7 bases map to TRBD1. Per the germline V gene, CDR1 is MNHEY and CDR2 is SVGAGI. V gave up 8 bases and J gave up 7 bases; unmatched junction bases: 8. The CDR3 covers 12 residues. The CDR3 DNA sequence: TGTGCCAGCTTTGACAGGGCTGGTGAGCAGTACTTC. This codes for CASFDRAGEQYF.

This clonotype was recorded a few times. The rearrangement joins TRBV5-1 to TRBJ2-1, with 16 bases lining up with TRBD2. Germline CDR1 and CDR2: SGHRS and YFSETQ. The V segment lost 4 bases and the J segment 9 bases; nucleotides outside the gene matches: 10. The CDR3 loop spans 17 amino acids. CDR3 loop: CASSPGTSGGARGEQFF. The CDR3 DNA sequence: TGCGCCAGCAGCCCAGGGACTAGCGGGGGGGCTAGGGGTGAGCAGTTCTTC. Together with reference TRBV5-1 and TRBJ2-1, the CDR3 gives the full variable domain: KAGVTQTPRYLIKTRGQQVTLSCSPISGHRSVSWYQQTPGQGLQFLFEYFSETQRNKGNFPGRFSGRQFSNSRSEMNVSTLELGDSALYLCASSPGTSGGARGEQFFGPGTRLTVL.